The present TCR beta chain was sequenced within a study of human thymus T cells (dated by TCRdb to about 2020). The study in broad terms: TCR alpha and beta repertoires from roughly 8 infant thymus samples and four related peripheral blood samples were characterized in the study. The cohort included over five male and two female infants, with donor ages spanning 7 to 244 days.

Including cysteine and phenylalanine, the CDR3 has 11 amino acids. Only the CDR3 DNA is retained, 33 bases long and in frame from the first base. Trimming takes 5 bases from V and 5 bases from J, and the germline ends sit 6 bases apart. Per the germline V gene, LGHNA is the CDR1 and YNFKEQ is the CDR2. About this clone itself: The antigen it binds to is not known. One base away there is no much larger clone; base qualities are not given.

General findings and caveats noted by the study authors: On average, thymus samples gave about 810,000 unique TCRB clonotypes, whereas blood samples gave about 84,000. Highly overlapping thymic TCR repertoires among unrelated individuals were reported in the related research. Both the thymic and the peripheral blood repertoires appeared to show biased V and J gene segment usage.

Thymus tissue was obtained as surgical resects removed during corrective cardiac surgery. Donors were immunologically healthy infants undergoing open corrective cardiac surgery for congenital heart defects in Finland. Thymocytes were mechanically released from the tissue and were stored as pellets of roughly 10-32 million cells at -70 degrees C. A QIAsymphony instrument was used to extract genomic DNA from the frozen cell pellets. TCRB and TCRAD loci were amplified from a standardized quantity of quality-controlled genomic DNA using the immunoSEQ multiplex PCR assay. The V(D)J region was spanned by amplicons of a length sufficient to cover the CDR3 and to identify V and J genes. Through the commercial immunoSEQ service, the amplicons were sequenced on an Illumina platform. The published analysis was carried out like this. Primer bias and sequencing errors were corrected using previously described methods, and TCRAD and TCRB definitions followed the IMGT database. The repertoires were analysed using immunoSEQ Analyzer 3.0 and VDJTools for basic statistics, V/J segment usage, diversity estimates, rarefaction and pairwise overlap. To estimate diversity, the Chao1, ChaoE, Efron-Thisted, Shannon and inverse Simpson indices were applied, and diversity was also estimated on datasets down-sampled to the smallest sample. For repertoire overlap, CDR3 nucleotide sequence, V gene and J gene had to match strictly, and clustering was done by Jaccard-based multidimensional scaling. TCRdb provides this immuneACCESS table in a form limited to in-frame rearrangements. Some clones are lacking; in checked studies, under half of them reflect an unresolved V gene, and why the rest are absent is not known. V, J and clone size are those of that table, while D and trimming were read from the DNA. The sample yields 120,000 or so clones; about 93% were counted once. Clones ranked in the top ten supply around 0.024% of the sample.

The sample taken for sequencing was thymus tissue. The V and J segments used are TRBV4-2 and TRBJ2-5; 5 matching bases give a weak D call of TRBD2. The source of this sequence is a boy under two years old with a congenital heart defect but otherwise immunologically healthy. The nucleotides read TGTGCCAGCAGCGAGCGGGAGACCCAGTACTTC. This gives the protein CASSERETQYF.